This T cell receptor beta chain was recorded in a study of cytomegalovirus exposure and HLA in healthy donors. Study summary: The approximately 120 validation repertoires were reported in a later analysis to have been generated on the same platform as the approximately 600 first-cohort repertoires.

These donors were members of the roughly 120-subject validation cohort, a group separate from the roughly 700-subject first cohort. Points from the study as a whole: Through in vitro validation, a few CMV-associated chains were shown to be specific for CMV antigens. According to a later analysis, TCR clusters from the first cohort tended to co-occur in the 120 or so validation repertoires.

The CDR3 totals 14 residues. In germline, CDR1 is MDHEN, CDR2 SYDVKM. The V gene lost 2 bases and the J gene lost 6 bases, with 11 bases spanning the gap. Clones were read by immunoSEQ multiplex PCR, and TCRdb kept only the in-frame ones, dropping some. This sample has 250,000 or so clones, with about 88% found just once. This clone was seen a handful of times. Its antigen is as yet unknown. Sequences were obtained from PBMCs. The rearrangement uses TRBV28 and TRBJ2-1, with D perhaps TRBD2 (6 bases). This TCR derives from a young man in good health and CMV-seropositive. DNA for the CDR3: TGTGCCAGCAGTTTAGCGGGAACGCGCAATGAGCAGTTCTTC. Residues: CASSLAGTRNEQFF.